Following are 15 T cell receptor beta chains from one sample sequenced in a study of CXCR3-negative and CXCR3-positive naive CD8 T cells. In preparing the TRB cDNA libraries, 5' RACE with UMI labels was used. TCRdb reprocessed the 5' RACE reads, keeping one entry per CDR3 protein, no DNA. This repertoire includes about 38,000 distinct CDR3 sequences. The sequenced material came from memory CD8+ T cells from blood. These receptors were obtained from a human donor in good health. Some clones in this sample may be carry-over from other donors' samples.

The chain links TRBV25-1 to TRBJ2-1. The CDR3 totals 11 residues. From germline, CDR1 is MGHDK and CDR2 SYGVNS. CDR3 protein: CASSESPEQFF. Full variable domain (missing parts from reference TRBV25-1 and TRBJ2-1): EADIYQTPRYLVIGTGKKITLECSQTMGHDKMYWYQQDPGMELHLIHYSYGVNSTEKGDLSSESTVSRIRTEHFPLTLESARPSHTSQYLCASSESPEQFFGPGTRLTVL.

The chain is built from TRBV20-1 and TRBJ2-3; TCRdb calls TRBD1, which cannot be checked without DNA. CDR3 length: 13 residues. Germline assignment: CDR1 DFQATT and CDR2 SNEGSKA (reference sequence). This chain's CDR3 is CSATTGDTDTQYF.

This chain uses TRBV5-6 with TRBJ2-1; TCRdb's D call of TRBD1 is untestable without DNA. The CDR3 loop spans 17 amino acids. Germline CDR1 and CDR2: SGHDT and YYEEEE. Here the CDR3 reads CASSSDLRQGLYNEQFF.

J is TRBJ2-7 and V is TRBV12-3 or TRBV12-4. The CDR3 has 14 amino acids. The CDR3 sequence: CASSLSREIYEQYF.

The chain employs TRBV6-4 and TRBJ1-1; the D call from TCRdb, TRBD1, cannot be confirmed without DNA. From germline, CDR1 is MRHNA and CDR2 SNTAGT. This CDR3 is 13 amino acids long. The CDR3 sequence: CASSEQVGAEAFF.

The chain combines TRBV6-4 with TRBJ1-1; there is no DNA to check the TCRdb D call of TRBD1. Germline V gene lookup returns CDR1 MRHNA and CDR2 SNTAGT. The CDR3 sequence is 16 residues long. CDR3: CASSAQPGQGGGEAFF.

CDR3 in amino acids: CASSLFAGGLNEQFF. The genes are TRBV5-1 and TRBJ2-1; with no DNA, the TCRdb D assignment of TRBD2 cannot be verified. The CDR3 totals 15 residues. Germline lookup yields CDR1 SGHRS and CDR2 YFSETQ. Filled out from reference TRBV5-1 and TRBJ2-1, the complete variable domain reads KAGVTQTPRYLIKTRGQQVTLSCSPISGHRSVSWYQQTPGQGLQFLFEYFSETQRNKGNFPGRFSGRQFSNSRSEMNVSTLELGDSALYLCASSLFAGGLNEQFFGPGTRLTVL.

The rearrangement uses TRBV3-1 and TRBJ2-7; there is no DNA to check the TCRdb D call of TRBD1. The CDR3 extends over 16 amino acids. CDR1 is LGHDT, CDR2 YNNKEL, per germline (reference sequence). This CDR3 is CASSPYGGSSSYEQYF.

The V gene is TRBV5-1, the J gene TRBJ1-5; the D gene TCRdb calls, TRBD1, cannot be checked with no DNA. The CDR3 is 12 amino acids. Germline V CDR1 and CDR2: SGHRS, YFSETQ. The CDR3 sequence is CASSLEGEPQHF.

J is TRBJ1-1 and V is TRBV7-9; TCRdb's assignment of TRBD1 cannot be checked, as there is no DNA. The CDR3 sequence is 15 residues long. Germline CDR1 and CDR2: SEHNR and FQNEAQ (reference sequence). CDR3 residues: CASSFRWGQGTEAFF. The whole variable domain, remainder taken from reference TRBV7-9 and TRBJ1-1, is DTGVSQNPRHKITKRGQNVTFRCDPISEHNRLYWYRQTLGQGPEFLTYFQNEAQLEKSRLLSDRFSAERPKGSFSTLEIQRTEQGDSAMYLCASSFRWGQGTEAFFGQGTRLTVV.

The chain couples TRBV6-1 to TRBJ2-1; TCRdb names TRBD1, which stays unverified in the absence of DNA. The CDR3 totals 14 residues. Germline CDR1 and CDR2: MNHNS and SASEGT. The CDR3 spells CASSEGGDANEQFF.

The chain uses TRBV13 and TRBJ2-7; the D call of TRBD2 rests on TCRdb alone, since no DNA is present to check it. Looked up from germline, CDR1 is PRHDT and CDR2 is FYEKMQ (reference sequence). This CDR3 has 14 residues. The chain's CDR3 is CASSLTSGPYEQYF.

The chain uses TRBV2 and TRBJ1-6; TCRdb selects TRBD1, and the lack of DNA leaves this call unchecked. Germline CDR1 and CDR2: SNHLY and FYNNEI. This CDR3 contains 15 residues. CDR3 amino acids: CASREGQGLNSPLHF.

In terms of frequency, this clonotype is medium-sized. The chain has TRBV5-5 and TRBJ2-7. Germline CDR1 SGHKS, CDR2 YYEKEE (reference sequence). The CDR3 spans 13 residues. CDR3 in amino acids: CASSFGAAYEQYF.

J is TRBJ2-5 and V is TRBV7-8; TCRdb's D call of TRBD2 is untestable without DNA. Germline-derived CDR1 and CDR2 are SGHVS and FQNEAQ. The CDR3 sequence is 16 residues long. CDR3: CASNPHGGGAQETQYF.